These 8 T cell receptor beta chains came from one sample sequenced in a study of blood T cell repertoires in COVID-19. Some clones are missing from TCRdb's copy, which holds only in-frame ones; the method was immunoSEQ multiplex PCR. The sample has more than 200,000 clones; around 84% are singletons. Sequencing was performed on peripheral blood. Receptors were obtained from a woman aged 55-70 years with COVID-19, enrolled during active disease.

This chain joins TRBV20-1 and TRBJ2-7; D possibly corresponds to TRBD2 (6 bases). Trimming left V 3 bases short and J 0 bases short, with 9 bases between. From germline, CDR1 is DFQATT and CDR2 SNEGSKA (reference sequence). The CDR3 extends over 13 amino acids. Here the CDR3 DNA reads TGCAGTGCTAGTGGGCGGGGCTCCTACGAGCAGTACTTC. It codes for CSASGRGSYEQYF.

The rearrangement joins TRBV11-3 to TRBJ2-7; D perhaps matches TRBD1 (5 bases). This CDR3 comprises 15 residues. The germline V and J ends were trimmed by 2 bases and 3 bases, with 14 bases remaining between them. From germline, CDR1 is SGHNT and CDR2 YENEEA. The CDR3 spells CASSLSRPQGYEQYF. The DNA of the CDR3 is TGTGCCAGCAGCTTAAGTAGACCTCAGGGCTACGAGCAGTACTTC.

The chain recombines TRBV5-8 with TRBJ2-6, with TRBD2 identical over 7 bases. This CDR3 is 18 amino acids long. CDR1 and CDR2 from the germline V gene are SGHTS and YDEGEE. Unmatched junction bases numbered 10, after V lost 4 bases and J lost 0 bases. The CDR3: CASSPPQGGSSGANVLTF. DNA of the CDR3: TGTGCCAGCAGCCCCCCGCAGGGAGGGAGCTCTGGGGCCAACGTCCTGACTTTC.

This chain uses TRBV30 with TRBJ1-6; D gene unclear. CDR3 length equals 11 residues. From germline, CDR1 is GTSNPN and CDR2 SVGIG (reference sequence). Deletions cut 1 base from V and 15 bases from J, with 10 bases between. CDR3 nucleotides: TGTGCCTGGAGTGGCCCGCGAGGCCTCCACTTT. This sequence encodes CAWSGPRGLHF.

This chain connects TRBV7-2 to TRBJ2-1; 8 nucleotides line up with TRBD1. CDR1 SGHTA and CDR2 FQGNSA come from the germline V gene. The CDR3 is 15 residues long. The ends lost 3 bases at V and 4 bases at J; junction bases unmatched: 5. CDR3 in amino acids: CASSFDRGTYNEQFF. The DNA for the CDR3 is TGTGCCAGCAGCTTTGACAGGGGAACTTACAATGAGCAGTTCTTC.

The V gene is TRBV14, the J gene TRBJ2-2, with no clear D. The CDR3 loop spans 14 amino acids. The germline CDR1 and CDR2 sequences are SGHDN and FVKESK. V lost 0 bases, J lost 6 bases, and 8 bases lay in between. Here the CDR3 reads CASSQDLASGELFF. In nucleotides, the CDR3 is TGTGCCAGCAGCCAAGATTTGGCCTCCGGGGAGCTGTTTTTT. Using reference TRBV14 and TRBJ2-2 for the parts outside the CDR3, the full variable domain is EAGVTQFPSHSVIEKGQTVTLRCDPISGHDNLYWYRRVMGKEIKFLLHFVKESKQDESGMPNNRFLAERTGGTYSTLKVQPAELEDSGVYFCASSQDLASGELFFGEGSRLTVL.

Concerning this clone: The same CDR3 also results from other DNA sequences found in this sample. The chain is built from TRBV15 and TRBJ2-3; the D gene is possibly TRBD1 (6 bases). The V end was cut by 0 bases, the J end by 3 bases, with 7 bases between. The CDR3 totals 14 residues. Germline CDR1 is LNHNV and CDR2 is YYDKDF (reference sequence). The CDR3 reads CATSRDQGTDTQYF. CDR3 DNA: TGTGCCACCAGCAGAGATCAGGGGACAGATACGCAGTATTTT.

The genes are TRBV6-5 and TRBJ1-2; D is undetermined. Looked up from germline, CDR1 is MNHEY and CDR2 is SVGAGI. V was clipped by 0 bases and J by 0 bases, with 5 bases between them. CDR3 length: 14 residues. CDR3 DNA sequence: TGTGCCAGCAGTTACTCCGGGGCTAACTATGGCTACACCTTC. It translates to CASSYSGANYGYTF.